The rows below give T cell receptor beta chains drawn from one sample of a study of CD8 T cells in Susac syndrome. TCRdb ran MiXCR on the immunoSEQ multiplex PCR reads and lists one entry per CDR3 protein. The table records hundreds of thousands of distinct CDR3 sequences, roughly 93% of them present only once. Sequenced: CD4+ T cells from PBMCs. The receptors originated from a human donor with multiple sclerosis. Each CDR3 is given with its conserved first and last residue. The order of the fields is V gene, clone size, J gene, CDR3 length, D gene, CDR3 protein, CDR3 DNA. A D gene is named only where the DNA matches it firmly. Size is omitted from some rows. Given values are once, few, many or a class for expanded clones.

TRBV20-1	once	TRBJ1-4	14	TRBD1	CSARRTGVREKLFF	TGCAGTGCTAGGCGTACAGGGGTGCGGGAAAAACTGTTTTTT
TRBV12-3/TRBV12-4	once	TRBJ1-5	16	TRBD1	CASSPPGQGPRQPQHF	TGTGCCAGCAGTCCGCCGGGACAGGGGCCACGTCAGCCCCAGCATTTT
TRBV7-9	.	TRBJ2-3	16	TRBD1	CASSSAGQGATDTQYF	TGTGCCAGCAGCTCAGCCGGACAGGGGGCCACAGATACGCAGTATTTT
TRBV3-1	once	TRBJ2-6	15	.	CASSQMSSGANVLTF	TGTGCCAGCAGCCAAATGAGCTCTGGGGCCAACGTCCTGACTTTC
TRBV4-2	.	TRBJ2-3	16	TRBD2	CASSQTSGRDADTQYF	TGTGCCAGCAGCCAGACTAGCGGGAGGGATGCAGATACGCAGTATTTT
TRBV5-1	.	TRBJ2-7	13	.	CASRQTSSYEQYF	TGCGCCAGCAGACAAACAAGCTCCTACGAGCAGTACTTC
TRBV5-1	.	TRBJ2-7	14	.	CASSYLQAGGEQYF	TGCGCCAGCAGCTACCTCCAGGCGGGTGGCGAGCAGTACTTC
TRBV27	.	TRBJ1-5	14	.	CASSVLDSNQPQHF	TGTGCCAGCAGCGTTTTGGATAGCAATCAGCCCCAGCATTTT
TRBV6-1	.	TRBJ2-5	14	TRBD1	CASSQQGAEETQYF	TGTGCCAGCAGCCAACAGGGGGCCGAAGAGACCCAGTACTTC
TRBV29-1	.	TRBJ1-5	13	.	CSVAADINQPQHF	TGCAGCGTTGCGGCGGACATTAATCAGCCCCAGCATTTT
TRBV14	.	TRBJ2-3	15	.	CASSQRHYSTDTQYF	TGTGCCAGCAGCCAAAGACACTATAGCACAGATACGCAGTATTTT
TRBV19	.	TRBJ2-5	14	TRBD2	CASSQLAAQETQYF	TGTGCCTCGTCCCAACTAGCGGCTCAAGAGACCCAGTACTTC
TRBV5-6	.	TRBJ1-2	12	.	CASASGGYGYTF	TGTGCCAGCGCATCGGGAGGGTACGGCTACACCTTC
TRBV27	.	TRBJ1-5	16	TRBD1	CASSFLPRDRNQPQHF	TGTGCCAGCAGTTTCCTCCCCCGGGACAGAAATCAGCCCCAGCATTTT
TRBV6-2/TRBV6-3	.	TRBJ1-1	12	TRBD1	CASRVGQAEAFF	TGTGCCAGCAGGGTGGGACAGGCTGAAGCTTTCTTT
TRBV19	.	TRBJ1-4	15	.	CASSPRTIGNEKLFF	TGTGCCAGTAGTCCCCGGACTATAGGAAATGAAAAACTGTTTTTT
TRBV2	once	TRBJ2-1	15	TRBD2	CASSDRLAGVDEQFF	TGTGCCAGCAGTGATCGACTAGCGGGAGTGGATGAGCAGTTCTTC
TRBV24-1	.	TRBJ2-3	13	.	CATSDSSRDTQYF	TGTGCCACCAGTGATTCGTCTAGAGATACGCAGTATTTT
TRBV29-1	.	TRBJ2-4	14	.	CSVGHPAAKNIQYF	TGCAGCGTTGGCCACCCGGCTGCCAAAAACATTCAGTACTTC
TRBV7-9	.	TRBJ2-7	14	.	CAAGGPRSSYEQYF	TGTGCCGCCGGAGGGCCTAGGAGCTCCTACGAGCAGTACTTC
TRBV7-3	.	TRBJ2-2	16	.	CASSLWSTGLTGELFF	TGTGCCAGCAGCTTATGGTCTACAGGGCTTACCGGGGAGCTGTTTTTT
TRBV2	.	TRBJ1-2	13	.	CASKVTGQDGYTF	TGTGCCAGCAAGGTAACGGGGCAGGATGGCTACACCTTC
TRBV20-1	.	TRBJ1-2	13	.	CSARGGHNYGYTF	TGCAGTGCTAGAGGAGGGCACAACTATGGCTACACCTTC
TRBV24-1	.	TRBJ2-2	15	TRBD1	CATSAPTGLTGELFF	TGTGCCACCAGTGCCCCGACAGGGCTGACCGGGGAGCTGTTTTTT
TRBV2	.	TRBJ2-2	16	.	CASSGRVGANTGELFF	TGTGCCAGCAGTGGGAGGGTGGGAGCGAACACCGGGGAGCTGTTTTTT
TRBV6-1	.	TRBJ2-7	12	.	CASSEEGAMQYF	TGTGCCAGCAGTGAAGAAGGGGCGATGCAGTACTTC
TRBV27	.	TRBJ1-2	14	.	CASSLNRQSYGYTF	TGTGCCAGCAGTTTAAATCGACAATCCTATGGCTACACCTTC
TRBV6-5	.	TRBJ2-7	15	.	CASSYSVQRNYEQYF	TGTGCCAGCAGTTACTCGGTCCAGCGAAACTACGAGCAGTACTTC
TRBV20-1	.	TRBJ1-2	16	TRBD1	CSASANKDRGNYGYTF	TGCAGTGCTAGCGCAAATAAAGACAGGGGGAACTATGGCTACACCTTC
TRBV9	.	TRBJ1-4	14	.	CASSAQGLGEKLFF	TGTGCCAGCAGCGCCCAGGGATTGGGTGAAAAACTGTTTTTT
TRBV11-2	.	TRBJ2-6	15	.	CASSLDSSGANVLTF	TGTGCCAGCAGCTTAGACAGCTCTGGGGCCAACGTCCTGACTTTC
TRBV12-3/TRBV12-4	.	TRBJ2-3	20	TRBD2	CASSVVRLAGGPGGTDTQYF	TGTGCCAGCAGCGTAGTACGGCTAGCGGGAGGGCCGGGGGGCACAGATACGCAGTATTTT
TRBV25-1	.	TRBJ1-2	11	.	CASSESWTYTF	TGTGCCAGCAGTGAATCTTGGACCTACACCTTC
TRBV5-1	once	TRBJ1-1	15	.	CASSSLGLLGTEAFF	TGCGCCAGCAGCTCCCTCGGCTTATTGGGGACTGAAGCTTTCTTT
TRBV7-2	.	TRBJ2-6	16	TRBD1	CASSRTGGSGANVLTF	TGTGCCAGCAGCCGGACAGGGGGCTCTGGGGCCAACGTCCTGACTTTC
TRBV9	.	TRBJ1-5	14	TRBD1	CASSYRGDNQPQHF	TGTGCCAGCAGCTACAGGGGAGACAATCAGCCCCAGCATTTT
TRBV6-1	.	TRBJ2-1	14	TRBD2	CASSDAGGYNEQFF	TGTGCCAGCAGTGACGCGGGGGGCTACAATGAGCAGTTCTTC
TRBV5-1	.	TRBJ2-3	13	.	CATGTGGADTQYF	TGCGCCACTGGGACCGGGGGTGCAGATACGCAGTATTTT
TRBV27	.	TRBJ1-4	15	.	CASSPHWAGYEKLFF	TGTGCCAGCAGTCCCCATTGGGCAGGGTATGAAAAACTGTTTTTT
TRBV12-3/TRBV12-4	once	TRBJ2-6	18	TRBD2	CASSPGLAGHPGANVLTF	TGTGCCAGCAGTCCTGGACTAGCGGGACACCCTGGGGCCAACGTCCTGACTTTC